This record covers a single T cell receptor beta chain. The record originates from a study of shared clonotypes between healthy human individuals. Healthy HIV-negative adults with no recent acute infections or vaccinations were recruited as donors. The CDR3 is 18 residues long. CDR1 MGHRA and CDR2 YSYEKL come from the germline V gene. V gave up 6 bases and J gave up 9 bases, with 30 bases separating them. What was sequenced on ten immunoSEQ deep assay plates was unsorted PBMC DNA. In the study's own analysis: With immunoSEQ giving junction-only sequences and no quality scores, filtering differed. Sequenced by immunoSEQ multiplex PCR; TCRdb stores in-frame clones only, minus some. The V and J calls and the clone size are those of that table, but D and trimming were determined from the DNA. The top ten hold about an eighth of the sample, which has 470,000 or so clones, more than 65% seen once.

The origin of this receptor is a woman in her forties in good health. Some clones in this sample may be carry-over from other donors' samples. Material: PBMCs. V and J are TRBV4-1 and TRBJ2-1; a weak D match, TRBD2 (6 bases). The DNA of the CDR3 is TGCGCCAGCAGTAAAGAACGTGGGGGGTCCCTCTACCACTCTGAGCAGTTCTTC. Translated, it gives CASSKERGGSLYHSEQFF.